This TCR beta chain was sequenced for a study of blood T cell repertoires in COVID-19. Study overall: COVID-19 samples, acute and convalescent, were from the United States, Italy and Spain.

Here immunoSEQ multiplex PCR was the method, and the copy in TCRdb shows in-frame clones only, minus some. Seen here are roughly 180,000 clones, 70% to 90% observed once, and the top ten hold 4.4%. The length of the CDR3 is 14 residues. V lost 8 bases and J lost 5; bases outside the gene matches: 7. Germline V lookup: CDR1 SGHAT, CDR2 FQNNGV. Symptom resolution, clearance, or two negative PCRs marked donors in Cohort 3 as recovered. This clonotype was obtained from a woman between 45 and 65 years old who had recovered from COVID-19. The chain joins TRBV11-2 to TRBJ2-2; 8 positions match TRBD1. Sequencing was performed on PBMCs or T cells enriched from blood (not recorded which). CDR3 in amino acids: CASGGQGRTGELFF. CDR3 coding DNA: TGTGCCAGCGGTGGACAGGGTCGGACCGGGGAGCTGTTTTTT.